This TCR beta chain was sequenced during a study of T-cell reconstitution after alpha-beta-depleted transplantation in children. Study results and caveats: A year had passed since transplant, and T-cell counts and diversity by then came mostly from newly produced T cells. Recipient T cells and thymic progenitors that survived were the source of the high TCRbeta diversity seen at day 60 in some patients.

Unique molecular identifiers tagged the TCRbeta library. One entry per CDR3 protein results from TCRdb running MiXCR on the PCR reads. The sample carries some 260,000 distinct CDR3 sequences, about 24% recorded once. This clonotype was observed a few times. What it binds is not known. The germline CDR1 and CDR2 sequences are SGHAT and FQNNGV. This CDR3 contains 16 residues. The V end lost 2 bases, the J end lost 8 bases, and 16 bases lay between the germline ends. The TCR sequence derives from a female patient younger than 10 who had a stem cell transplant for congenital amegakaryocytic thrombocytopenia, so the T cells may come from the graft donor. This rearrangement joins TRBV11-2 to TRBJ1-6, with D maybe TRBD1 (5 bases). Source: PBMCs, mostly from graft donor cells, taken 360 days after TCRalphabeta/CD19-depleted stem cell transplant. Here the CDR3 DNA reads TGTGCCAGCAGCTTATCACGGGGGAATATGCATTCACCCCTCCACTTT. Translating it yields CASSLSRGNMHSPLHF.